The next 10 T cell receptor beta chains were all read from a single sample in a study of T cell responses to AZD1222 COVID-19 vaccine. Assay used: immunoSEQ multiplex PCR; TCRdb lists only in-frame clones, some missing. The sample gives about 70,000 clones, roughly four fifths of which show up once; 5.5% to 8% is in the top ten. The sequencing here drew on peripheral blood, taken 28 days after the second AZD1222 dose. Receptors originate from an adult who received the AZD1222 COVID-19 vaccine.

This chain uses TRBV19 with TRBJ1-1; D is unresolved. V lost 0 bases, J lost 4 bases, and 15 bases lay in between. Germline-derived CDR1 and CDR2 are LNHDA and SQIVND (reference sequence). The CDR3 is made up of 16 amino acids. CDR3 DNA sequence: TGTGCCAGTAGTATAGATGAGCGGGGATTGGGCACTGAAGCTTTCTTT. Protein product: CASSIDERGLGTEAFF.

The V and J genes are TRBV6-1 and TRBJ2-6; D is perhaps TRBD1 or TRBD2 (5 bases each). Germline-derived CDR1 and CDR2 are MNHNS and SASEGT. The CDR3 is 15 amino acids. The germline V and J ends were trimmed by 3 bases and 0 bases, with 6 bases remaining between them. The CDR3 bases are TGTGCCAGCAGTGAGGGGGTCTCTGGGGCCAACGTCCTGACTTTC. Amino acids: CASSEGVSGANVLTF.

The rearrangement uses TRBV7-9 and TRBJ2-5; D is unclear. The CDR3 has 12 residues. V dropped 2 bases and J dropped 8 bases, with 9 bases sitting between them. Germline CDR1 reads SEHNR; CDR2 reads FQNEAQ (reference sequence). The CDR3 here is CASSLNQDTQYF. CDR3 DNA sequence: TGTGCCAGCAGCTTAAATCAGGACACCCAGTACTTC.

This clone was recorded once. The chain couples TRBV2 to TRBJ2-1, with a weak D call TRBD2 (6 bases). The length of the CDR3 is 16 residues. Germline CDR1 SNHLY, CDR2 FYNNEI. V shed 8 bases and J shed 0 bases, with 17 bases lying between them. CDR3 nucleotides: TGTGCCAGCGAGTCCCTGGTGGGGGGCTCCTACAATGAGCAGTTCTTC. Translation gives CASESLVGGSYNEQFF.

The V and J genes are TRBV7-9 and TRBJ1-2; possibly TRBD1 for D (5 bases). The V end lost 6 bases, the J end lost 8 bases, and 19 bases lay between the germline ends. The CDR3 consists of 14 residues. The V gene's germline CDR1 is SEHNR and CDR2 FQNEAQ (reference sequence). CDR3 sequence (DNA): TGTGCCAGCAGACCTTCCTTGGCGGGGGAGGGCTACACCTTC. This encodes CASRPSLAGEGYTF.

The chain recombines TRBV2 with TRBJ2-7; 8 bases align to TRBD1. The CDR3 contains 14 residues. V was clipped by 6 bases and J by 4 bases; unmatched bases: 8. The germline V gene encodes CDR1 SNHLY and CDR2 FYNNEI. DNA of the CDR3: TGTGCCAGCAGCATCAAGCACAGGGGGTACGAGCAGTACTTC. Its protein is CASSIKHRGYEQYF.

There are a few counts of this clone. The chain is built from TRBV12-5 and TRBJ2-7; 9 bases line up with TRBD1. After removal of 6 bases from V and 2 bases from J, the junction contained 11 bases not matched to a gene. The CDR3 loop spans 16 amino acids. Looked up from germline, CDR1 is LGHNT and CDR2 is FRNRAP. The CDR3 DNA follows: TGTGCTAGTGGACTCCTGGGGACAGGGTCTCCCTACGAGCAGTACTTC. Amino acid sequence: CASGLLGTGSPYEQYF. Filled out from reference TRBV12-5 and TRBJ2-7, the complete variable domain reads DARVTQTPRHKVTEMGQEVTMRCQPILGHNTVFWYRQTMMQGLELLAYFRNRAPLDDSGMPKDRFSAEMPDATLATLKIQPSEPRDSAVYFCASGLLGTGSPYEQYFGPGTRLTVT.

This chain uses TRBV13 with TRBJ1-6; D unresolved. This CDR3 has 19 amino acids. Germline CDR1 PRHDT, CDR2 FYEKMQ (reference sequence). Trimming stripped 1 base from V and 0 bases from J, with 16 bases between. CDR3 sequence reads: CASSLAGSESHSYNSPLHF. The CDR3 DNA follows: TGTGCCAGCAGCTTAGCGGGATCGGAGAGTCACTCCTATAATTCACCCCTCCACTTT.

The rearrangement joins TRBV4-2 to TRBJ2-7; no clear D. The CDR3 length is 16 residues. Per germline, CDR1 LGHNA and CDR2 YNFKEQ. V was pared by 3 bases and J by 4 bases, with 19 bases between. The DNA for the CDR3 is TGTGCCAGCAGCCACTCGGCCACGTACTACTATTACGAGCAGTACTTC. Its protein product is CASSHSATYYYYEQYF.

The V call is TRBV5-1, the J call TRBJ2-1; 9 bases are shared with TRBD1. V was clipped by 4 bases and J by 4 bases; unmatched bases: 6. Germline V gives CDR1 SGHRS, CDR2 YFSETQ. CDR3 size: 15 residues. The CDR3: CASSPRTGDYNEQFF. The CDR3 DNA reads TGCGCCAGCAGCCCCCGGACAGGGGATTACAATGAGCAGTTCTTC.